Sequencing of this T cell receptor beta chain was carried out in a study of OX40 agonist ivuxolimab in advanced cancers. Study at large: The group had a mean age of approximately 60 years, ranged from about 20 to 79, and was 82.7% male. Regarding the study as a whole: Expanded peripheral T cell antigen specificity was not determined. Both CD4+ and CD8+ T cell populations in blood had undergone clonal expansion by week 6 at 0.1 to 3.0 mg/kg. Compared with CD4+, CD8+ T cells on average had more expanded clones.

Sample share makes this clone medium-sized. Its antigen remains unidentified. Data came from immunoSEQ multiplex PCR; TCRdb stores just in-frame clones and leaves some out. The sample includes some 100,000 clones, 94% of them seen just once. CDR3 length: 19 amino acids. Sequencing was performed on CD4+ or CD8+ T cells sorted from blood, taken in a trial of the OX40 agonist ivuxolimab. The sequence was collected from an adult with an advanced solid tumor such as melanoma, head and neck, liver or kidney cancer. The chain links TRBV21-1 to TRBJ1-5; the D call in the table, TRBD1, was not verified against the DNA. TRBV21-1 is labeled a pseudogene. CDR3 DNA sequence: TGTGCCAGCAGCCCCAAAGGTAGAGACAGGGCCTGGGGCAATCAGCCCCAGCATTTT. Its translation is CASSPKGRDRAWGNQPQHF.